This T cell receptor (beta chain) was observed in a study of blood T cells in healthy people across ages. Study-wide context: Template switching caught about one barcoded beta molecule for each two T cells.

Trimming pared 0 bases from V and 2 bases from J, leaving 9 bases between. The CDR3 is made up of 14 amino acids. Looked up from germline, CDR1 is SGDLS and CDR2 is YYNGEE. The authors drew 8 to 10 milliliters of peripheral blood from each donor. Sample-barcoded 5' priming and a J-beta primer mix drove a second PCR of roughly 7 to 11 cycles. Each cDNA molecule was tagged by a template-switch adaptor that had 12 random nucleotides. From the 5' RACE reads, TCRdb called clonotypes with MiXCR, one entry per CDR3 protein. The data hold roughly 900,000 distinct CDR3 sequences, with 25% to 30% observed a single time. This clonotype was found a few times. The target antigen is unknown. Overall study findings and caveats: Significant beta diversity loss was already apparent by age about 39, declining roughly linearly.

The sequence derives from an elderly woman in good health. The rearrangement links TRBV9 to TRBJ2-7; the D call may be TRBD1 or TRBD2 (5 bases each). The sample comprised blood. CDR3 sequence reads: CASSVGGAAYEQYF. CDR3 nucleotides: TGTGCCAGCAGCGTAGGAGGGGCGGCCTACGAGCAGTACTTC.